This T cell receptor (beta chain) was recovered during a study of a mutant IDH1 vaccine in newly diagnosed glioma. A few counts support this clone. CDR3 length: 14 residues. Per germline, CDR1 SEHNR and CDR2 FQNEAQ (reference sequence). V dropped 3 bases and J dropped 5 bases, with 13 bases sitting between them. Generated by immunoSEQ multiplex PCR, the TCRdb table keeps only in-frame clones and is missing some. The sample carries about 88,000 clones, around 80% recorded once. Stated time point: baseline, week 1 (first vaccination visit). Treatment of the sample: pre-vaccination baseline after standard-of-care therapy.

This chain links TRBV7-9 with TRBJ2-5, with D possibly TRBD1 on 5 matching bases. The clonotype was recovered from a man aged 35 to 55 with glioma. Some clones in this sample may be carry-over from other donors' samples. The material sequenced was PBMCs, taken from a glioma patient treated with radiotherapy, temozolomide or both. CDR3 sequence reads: CASSFGVGAETQYF. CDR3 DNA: TGTGCCAGCAGCTTTGGAGTAGGGGCCGAGACCCAGTACTTC.